This paragraph covers one T cell receptor beta chain sequence. Trimming left V 3 bases short and J 4 bases short, with 11 bases between. This CDR3 contains 14 residues. In germline, CDR1 is SGDLS, CDR2 YYNGEE. In the original workflow: By means of reference gene primer amplification, nucleated cell counts were estimated. Method: immunoSEQ multiplex PCR; TCRdb's copy keeps in-frame clones and lacks some. Clonal size and the V and J genes are those of that table, whereas D and trimming came from the DNA. The data show about 180,000 clones, with nearly 90% seen just once and 2% to 2.5% held by the top ten. The sample belongs to a study of blood T cell repertoires in COVID-19. The wider study: Researchers got acute and convalescent COVID-19 samples from the United States, Italy and Spain. Nucleic acid was either cDNA or gDNA, and it came from T cells, B-cell-depleted T cells, or PBMCs.

Living in about two dozen US areas, the participants were between about 18 and 95 years of age. The V call is TRBV9, the J call TRBJ1-3, with D possibly matching TRBD1 (6 bases). Sequenced sample: PBMCs or T cells enriched from blood (not recorded which). This receptor was identified in a woman between 35 and 50 years old with acute COVID-19. This CDR3 is CASSGRGSGNTIYF. The CDR3 DNA reads TGTGCCAGCAGCGGCAGGGGTTCAGGAAACACCATATATTTT.